This passage covers 31 T cell receptor beta chains from one sample sequenced in a study of shared clonotypes between healthy human individuals. Sequenced by immunoSEQ multiplex PCR; TCRdb stores in-frame clones only, minus some. This repertoire shows 1.5 million to 1.9 million clones, 95% to 99% found once; its top ten account for approximately 0.45%. Material: naive CD4+ T cells sorted from blood. Subset specified: CD45RA+ positively selected. The receptors were sampled from a man aged 25-45 years in good health.

V and J are TRBV18 and TRBJ2-7, with 8 bases that match TRBD1. The junction had 6 bases not matched to a gene; V was cut back by 4 bases and J by 4 bases. Germline loops: CDR1 KGHSH, CDR2 LQKENI. This CDR3 region has 14 residues. CDR3 loop: CASSLSGGLYEQYF. CDR3 DNA: TGTGCCAGCTCACTCTCAGGGGGCCTATACGAGCAGTACTTC.

This rearrangement joins TRBV18 to TRBJ2-7, with TRBD1 identical over 8 bases. This CDR3 spans 14 amino acids. V lost 4 bases to trimming and J lost 0 bases; unmatched junction nucleotides: 2. Germline CDR1 is KGHSH and CDR2 is LQKENI. In DNA form, the CDR3 reads TGTGCCAGCTCACGACAGGGGACCTCCTACGAGCAGTACTTC. Translation: CASSRQGTSYEQYF.

V gene TRBV9 combines with J gene TRBJ2-7, with a weak D call TRBD1 (7 bases). Germline V gene sequence: CDR1 SGDLS, CDR2 YYNGEE. The CDR3 is made up of 13 amino acids. Trimming removed 8 bases at V and 1 base at J, with 13 bases between. CDR3 region: CASGQGGSYEQYF. In nucleotides, the CDR3 is TGTGCCAGTGGTCAGGGGGGTTCCTACGAGCAGTACTTC.

This chain's CDR3 is CASSEFGQGGDTGELFF. The CDR3 DNA follows: TGTGCCAGCAGTGAATTCGGACAGGGTGGGGACACCGGGGAGCTGTTTTTT. The chain links TRBV6-1 to TRBJ2-2; TRBD1 aligns across 8 bases. This CDR3 contains 17 residues. Per germline, CDR1 MNHNS and CDR2 SASEGT. J lost 3 bases, V lost 2 bases, and 8 bases had no gene match.

A note on this clone: The same CDR3 is also encoded by other DNA sequences in this sample. The gene calls are TRBV5-4 and TRBJ2-7, with 13 positions matching TRBD2. This CDR3 is 15 amino acids long. Trimming cost V 4 bases and J 2 bases; bases outside gene matches: 3. From germline, CDR1 is SGHNT and CDR2 YYREEE (reference sequence). Here the CDR3 DNA reads TGTGCCAGCAGCCTAGGGACTAGCGGGACCTACGAGCAGTACTTC. Residues: CASSLGTSGTYEQYF.

V gene TRBV5-4 combines with J gene TRBJ2-7; either TRBD1 or TRBD2 may supply D (6 bases each). The germline CDR1 and CDR2 sequences are SGHNT and YYREEE (reference sequence). The CDR3 has 14 amino acids. V was clipped by 0 bases and J by 6 bases, with 13 bases between them. CDR3 in amino acids: CASSLAVSGAEQYF. In nucleotides, the CDR3 is TGTGCCAGCAGCTTGGCTGTCTCGGGGGCCGAGCAGTACTTC.

This clone appeared once. This sequence joins TRBV15 and TRBJ2-1; D may match TRBD1 or TRBD2 (6 bases each). CDR1 is LNHNV, CDR2 YYDKDF, per germline (reference sequence). The V end lost 4 bases, the J end lost 6 bases, and 16 bases lay between the germline ends. This CDR3 region has 15 residues. The CDR3 spells CATSTPRGRLNEQFF. The CDR3 nucleotides read TGTGCCACCAGCACTCCTCGGGGGCGCCTCAATGAGCAGTTCTTC.

This rearrangement joins TRBV18 to TRBJ1-1; no firm D call. The CDR3 has 13 amino acids. Trimming cost V 2 bases and J 7 bases, with 11 bases left between them. Germline V gene sequence: CDR1 KGHSH, CDR2 LQKENI. CDR3: CASSPLNVREAFF. The CDR3 coding sequence is TGTGCCAGCTCACCATTAAACGTCCGTGAAGCTTTCTTT.

This chain uses TRBV10-3 with TRBJ1-2; 8 bases map to TRBD1. This CDR3 is built from 16 residues. Germline V gene sequence: CDR1 ENHRY, CDR2 SYGVKD. Germline trimming cut 2 bases from V and 1 base from J; bases unmatched to any gene: 6. The CDR3 DNA is TGTGCCATCAGTGAGCGCGGACAGGGCGATAACTATGGCTACACCTTC. This translates into CAISERGQGDNYGYTF.

J is TRBJ1-1 and V is TRBV11-3; D gene uncertain. The CDR3 sequence is 15 residues long. Germline V CDR1 and CDR2: SGHNT, YENEEA. V dropped 1 base and J dropped 2 bases, with 11 bases sitting between them. The CDR3 nucleotides read TGTGCCAGCAGCTTAGGAGCAGCTGGCAACACTGAAGCTTTCTTT. It translates to CASSLGAAGNTEAFF.

The V and J genes are TRBV7-3 and TRBJ2-7, with TRBD1 matching 7 bases. The V gene end was trimmed by 5 bases and the J gene end by 3 bases; junction bases not matched to a gene: 4. Germline CDR1 is SGHTA and CDR2 is FQGTGA. The length of the CDR3 is 13 residues. The CDR3 nucleotides read TGTGCCAGCAGCAGGAGACAGGGCTACGAGCAGTACTTC. This sequence encodes CASSRRQGYEQYF. The complete variable domain, with remaining parts taken from reference TRBV7-3 and TRBJ2-7, reads GAGVSQTPSNKVTEKGKYVELRCDPISGHTALYWYRQSLGQGPEFLIYFQGTGAADDSGLPNDRFFAVRPEGSVSTLKIQRTERGDSAVYLCASSRRQGYEQYFGPGTRLTVT.

V gene TRBV6-1 combines with J gene TRBJ1-1, with no clear D. The CDR3 is 13 amino acids. The germline gives CDR1 MNHNS, CDR2 SASEGT. Between the trimmed V and J ends, which lost 6 bases and 5 bases, there was a span of 13 bases. In DNA, the CDR3 is TGTGCCAGCAGCTCCGATTTTGGAACTGAAGCTTTCTTT. The encoded protein is CASSSDFGTEAFF.

The V call is TRBV21-1, the J call TRBJ2-7; TRBD1, as called in the table, went unchecked against the DNA. TRBV21-1 has pseudogene status. The CDR3 is made up of 17 amino acids. The CDR3 spells CASSKGAGQNFSYEQYF. The CDR3 coding sequence is TGTGCCAGCAGCAAAGGCGCGGGACAGAACTTTTCCTACGAGCAGTACTTC.

CDR3 residues: CASSQGSEDRLYEQYF. CDR3 in DNA: TGCGCCAGCAGCCAAGGTTCAGAGGACAGGCTTTACGAGCAGTACTTC. The V call is TRBV4-1, the J call TRBJ2-7, with TRBD1 matching over 7 bases. The CDR3 is made up of 16 amino acids. Germline loops: CDR1 MGHRA, CDR2 YSYEKL. V was pared by 1 base and J by 4 bases, with 10 bases of the junction left unmatched.

J is TRBJ2-1 and V is TRBV10-3, with D possibly being TRBD2 (5 bases). The V end was cut by 3 bases, the J end by 6 bases, with 15 bases between. Germline CDR1 reads ENHRY; CDR2 reads SYGVKD. The CDR3 runs to 15 residues. CDR3 nucleotides: TGTGCCATCAGTGACGGGGAAAATGGCTTCAATGAGCAGTTCTTC. Translating it yields CAISDGENGFNEQFF.

The V gene is TRBV5-6, the J gene TRBJ2-3; 10 nucleotides align to TRBD1. This CDR3 is built from 17 residues. After removal of 4 bases from V and 9 bases from J, the junction contained 17 bases not matched to a gene. Germline values: CDR1 SGHDT, CDR2 YYEEEE. The CDR3 DNA follows: TGTGCCAGCAGCGGGGGGTCGACAGGGGGCGCCCAGAGGACGCAGTATTTT. Its protein product is CASSGGSTGGAQRTQYF.

The chain has TRBV6-6 and TRBJ2-5, with 9 bases identical to TRBD1. Germline assignment: CDR1 MNHNY and CDR2 SVGAGI (reference sequence). The CDR3 sequence is 13 residues long. Trimming removed 6 bases from V and 5 bases from J; junction bases left unmatched: 4. CDR3 residues: CASSQGQGETQYF. CDR3 in DNA: TGTGCCAGCAGCCAAGGACAGGGGGAGACCCAGTACTTC.

The chain is built from TRBV28 and TRBJ1-1; the D gene is possibly TRBD1 (5 bases). This CDR3 contains 15 residues. Germline V gene data show CDR1 as MDHEN and CDR2 as SYDVKM. V was shortened by 1 base and J by 3 bases, with 12 bases between the two germline ends. CDR3 region: CASSLSQGWYTEAFF. In nucleotides, the CDR3 is TGTGCCAGCAGTTTATCTCAGGGCTGGTACACTGAAGCTTTCTTT. The entire variable domain, with the rest obtained from reference TRBV28 and TRBJ1-1, is as follows: DVKVTQSSRYLVKRTGEKVFLECVQDMDHENMFWYRQDPGLGLRLIYFSYDVKMKEKGDIPEGYSVSREKKERFSLILESASTNQTSMYLCASSLSQGWYTEAFFGQGTRLTVV.

This clone appeared once. The chain joins TRBV27 to TRBJ2-7, with 7 bases identical to TRBD2. Looked up from germline, CDR1 is MNHEY and CDR2 is SMNVEV (reference sequence). V lost 5 bases, J lost 1 base, and 8 bases stayed unmatched. The CDR3 length is 15 residues. CDR3 sequence reads: CASSPAGVGSYEQYF. The CDR3 DNA reads as TGTGCCAGCAGTCCCGCGGGAGTTGGGTCCTACGAGCAGTACTTC.

The chain couples TRBV7-3 to TRBJ1-2, with TRBD1 as a possible D gene (5 bases). Germline V gene sequence: CDR1 SGHTA, CDR2 FQGTGA. The V and J ends lost 5 bases and 4 bases respectively, with 11 bases between them. The CDR3 loop spans 13 amino acids. CDR3 protein: CASSPDSTYGYTF. The CDR3 DNA follows: TGTGCCAGCAGCCCAGACAGTACCTATGGCTACACCTTC. The full variable domain, in which reference TRBV7-3 and TRBJ1-2 provide the parts outside the CDR3, is GAGVSQTPSNKVTEKGKYVELRCDPISGHTALYWYRQSLGQGPEFLIYFQGTGAADDSGLPNDRFFAVRPEGSVSTLKIQRTERGDSAVYLCASSPDSTYGYTFGSGTRLTVV.

This clone was observed a single time. The chain employs TRBV7-3 and TRBJ2-2; 9 bases agree with TRBD2. Per germline, CDR1 SGHTA and CDR2 FQGTGA. With V trimmed by 5 bases and J by 7 bases, 17 bases remained unmatched. The CDR3 sequence is 18 residues long. This chain's CDR3 is CASSPPGLAGGANGELFF. CDR3 in DNA: TGTGCCAGCAGCCCTCCGGGACTAGCCGGCGGGGCAAACGGGGAGCTGTTTTTT.

This chain connects TRBV20-1 to TRBJ2-1, with TRBD2 as a possible D gene (5 bases). The CDR3 consists of 11 residues. CDR1 and CDR2 (germline): DFQATT, SNEGSKA (reference sequence). This CDR3 reads CSGRRDNEQFF. CDR3 DNA sequence: TGCAGCGGTCGGCGGGACAATGAGCAGTTCTTC.

This CDR3 reads CASSVDNSGNTIYF. CDR3 nucleotides: TGTGCCAGCAGCGTCGACAACTCTGGAAACACCATATATTTT. V is TRBV2 and J is TRBJ1-3; D remains ambiguous. The V gene lost 6 bases and the J gene lost 0 bases, with 9 bases spanning the gap. Germline lookup yields CDR1 SNHLY and CDR2 FYNNEI. The CDR3 has 14 amino acids.

The chain joins TRBV15 to TRBJ2-1; weak D call: TRBD1 (5 bases). This CDR3 spans 16 amino acids. V was trimmed by 2 bases and J by 0 bases, leaving 11 bases between them. CDR1 LNHNV and CDR2 YYDKDF come from the germline V gene (reference sequence). The CDR3 sequence is CATSRHRQTSYNEQFF. The CDR3 bases are TGTGCCACCAGCAGACACAGGCAAACCTCCTACAATGAGCAGTTCTTC.

The chain has TRBV14 and TRBJ2-7; TRBD2 matches 8 bases. Germline-derived CDR1 and CDR2 are SGHDN and FVKESK. This CDR3 is 16 amino acids long. J lost 2 bases, V lost 4 bases, and 10 bases had no gene match. DNA for the CDR3: TGTGCCAGCAGCCCCCTTAAGATAGCGGGGACCTACGAGCAGTACTTC. Protein product: CASSPLKIAGTYEQYF.

Regarding this clone: The sample carries other DNA sequences with the same CDR3. This rearrangement joins TRBV5-1 to TRBJ1-5; D call uncertain. V was clipped by 4 bases and J by 4 bases, with 9 bases between them. In germline, CDR1 is SGHRS, CDR2 YFSETQ. The CDR3 length is 13 residues. CDR3: CASSVDGNQPQHF. The CDR3 bases are TGCGCCAGCAGCGTGGACGGAAATCAGCCCCAGCATTTT.

J is TRBJ1-5 and V is TRBV9; unclear D gene. Trimming cost V 1 base and J 3 bases, with 14 bases left between them. CDR3 length equals 16 residues. Germline assignment: CDR1 SGDLS and CDR2 YYNGEE. The CDR3 region is CASSVRTLGLNQPQHF. The CDR3 nucleotides are TGTGCCAGCAGCGTACGGACTCTGGGCCTCAATCAGCCCCAGCATTTT. Full variable domain (outside the CDR3, taken from reference TRBV9 and TRBJ1-5): DSGVTQTPKHLITATGQRVTLRCSPRSGDLSVYWYQQSLDQGLQFLIQYYNGEERAKGNILERFSAQQFPDLHSELNLSSLELGDSALYFCASSVRTLGLNQPQHFGDGTRLSIL.

The rearrangement joins TRBV7-6 to TRBJ2-7; either TRBD1 or TRBD2 may supply D (5 bases each). The germline gives CDR1 SGHVS, CDR2 FNYEAQ. V was trimmed by 3 bases and J by 6 bases, leaving 15 bases between them. The CDR3 has 14 amino acids. In nucleotides, the CDR3 is TGTGCCAGCAGCTTTCAGGGAGAGACGGGCGAGCAGTACTTC. Translation: CASSFQGETGEQYF.

The chain employs TRBV10-3 and TRBJ2-6; 7 nucleotides agree with TRBD1. Germline loops: CDR1 ENHRY, CDR2 SYGVKD. V was pared by 2 bases and J by 0 bases, with 7 bases of the junction left unmatched. CDR3 length: 18 residues. CDR3 coding DNA: TGTGCCATCAGTGAGGGGACAGCTGGAGTCTCTGGGGCCAACGTCCTGACTTTC. Translating it yields CAISEGTAGVSGANVLTF.

The chain recombines TRBV5-1 with TRBJ2-7, with 7 bases matching TRBD1. The germline V gene encodes CDR1 SGHRS and CDR2 YFSETQ. The CDR3 runs to 15 residues. V lost 4 bases and J lost 6; bases outside the gene matches: 13. This CDR3 reads CASSVGVGGEGEQYF. The CDR3 DNA reads TGCGCCAGCAGCGTGGGTGTAGGGGGCGAAGGCGAGCAGTACTTC.

The J gene is TRBJ2-1, the V gene TRBV7-2, with no clear D. Per the germline V gene, CDR1 is SGHTA and CDR2 is FQGNSA. This CDR3 has 13 amino acids. V lost 5 bases and J lost 8, with 13 bases in between. The CDR3 coding sequence is TGTGCCAGCAGCCCACGGTTTCTCTATGAGCAGTTCTTC. Its translation: CASSPRFLYEQFF.